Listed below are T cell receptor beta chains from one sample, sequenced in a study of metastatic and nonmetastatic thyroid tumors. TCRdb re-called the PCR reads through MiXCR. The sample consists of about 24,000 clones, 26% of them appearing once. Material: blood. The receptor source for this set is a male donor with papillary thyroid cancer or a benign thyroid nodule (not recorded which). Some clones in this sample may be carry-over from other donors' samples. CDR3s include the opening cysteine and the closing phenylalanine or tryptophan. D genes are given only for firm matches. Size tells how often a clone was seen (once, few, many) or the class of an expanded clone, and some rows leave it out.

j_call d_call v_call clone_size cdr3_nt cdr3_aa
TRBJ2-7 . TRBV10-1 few TGCGCCACCAGCGTCTTACCCTCCTACGAGCAGTACTTC CATSVLPSYEQYF
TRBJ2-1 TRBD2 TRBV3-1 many TGTGCCAGCAGCCCAACGCGTACTAGCGGGAGACGGAATGAGCAGTTCTTC CASSPTRTSGRRNEQFF
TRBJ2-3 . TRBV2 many TGTGCCAGCAGGCCAGCTTCCGATACGCAGTATTTT CASRPASDTQYF
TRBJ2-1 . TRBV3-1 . TGTGCCAGCAGCCCAACGCGTACTAGTTGGAGACGGAATGAGCAGTTCTTC CASSPTRTSWRRNEQFF
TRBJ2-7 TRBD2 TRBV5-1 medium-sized TGCGCCAGCAGCTTGGGGACTAGCGGGAGGGCCAGTTACGAGCAGTACTTC CASSLGTSGRASYEQYF
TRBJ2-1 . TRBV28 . TGTGCCAGCAGTTTGTTGTTCAATGAGCAGTTCTTC CASSLLFNEQFF
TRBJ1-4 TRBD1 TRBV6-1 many TGTGCCAGCAGAGACAGGGGACGGGAAAAACTGTTTTTT CASRDRGREKLFF
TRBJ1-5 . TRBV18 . TGTGCGAGCTCACCAGAGAGTGGGGTTAATCAGCCCCAGCTTTTT CASSPESGVNQPQLF
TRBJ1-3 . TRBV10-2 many TGCGCCAGCAGTGATTGGGCAGAAGGAAACACCATATATTTT CASSDWAEGNTIYF
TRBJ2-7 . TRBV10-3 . TGTGCCATCAGTCCCCAGTGGGGATACGAGCAGTACTTC CAISPQWGYEQYF
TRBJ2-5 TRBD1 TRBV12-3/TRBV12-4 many TGTGCCAGCAAATCCGGGGACAGGGGGTGGGAGACCCAGTACTTC CASKSGDRGWETQYF
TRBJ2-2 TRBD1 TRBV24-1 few TGTGCCACCAGAACCGGGACAGGGGAAACCGGGGAGCTGTTTTTT CATRTGTGETGELFF
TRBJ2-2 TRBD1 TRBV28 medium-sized TGTGCCAGCAGTTTAGATTTTGGGACAGCAAAGAGAAACACCGGGGAGCTGTTTTTT CASSLDFGTAKRNTGELFF
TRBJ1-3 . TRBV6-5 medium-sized TGTGCCAGCAGTTACAGGGCGCCAGGAAACACCATATATTTT CASSYRAPGNTIYF
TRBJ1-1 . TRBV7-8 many TGTGCCAGCAGCCCTCGGAAAAGCGTGAACACTGAAGCTTTCTTT CASSPRKSVNTEAFF
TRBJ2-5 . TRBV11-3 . TGTGCCAGCAGCTTAGCGGTTAGCGTAGAGACCCAGTACTTC CASSLAVSVETQYF
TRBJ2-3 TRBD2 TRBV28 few TGTGCCAGCAGTATCTCTAGCGGGAAAGTGGGCACAGATACGCAGTATTTT CASSISSGKVGTDTQYF
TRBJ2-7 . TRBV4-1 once TGCGCCAGCAGCGAAGGTTTGATAACTCCCTACGAGCAGTACTTC CASSEGLITPYEQYF
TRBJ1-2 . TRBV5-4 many TGTGCCAGCAGCTTGGGTGCAGGGGTGGATGGCTACACCTTC CASSLGAGVDGYTF
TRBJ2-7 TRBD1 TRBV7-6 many TGTGCCAGCAGTAGACAGGGAACCTACGAGCAGTACTTC CASSRQGTYEQYF
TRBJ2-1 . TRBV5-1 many TGCGCCAGCAGCGACTTCTCCGGGGCAAGCGATGAGCAGTTCTTC CASSDFSGASDEQFF
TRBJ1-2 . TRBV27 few TGTGCCAGCAGTTTTGGCGTATCCTATGGCTACACCTTC CASSFGVSYGYTF
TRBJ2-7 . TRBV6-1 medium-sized TGTGCCAGCGGCTCCGCCGGGGAACGCTCCTACGAGCAGTACTTC CASGSAGERSYEQYF
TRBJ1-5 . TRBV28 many TGTGCCAGCAGTTTAAGAGGCACAGCTAGCAATCAGCCCCAGCATTTT CASSLRGTASNQPQHF
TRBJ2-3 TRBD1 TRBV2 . TGTGCCAGCAGTAAACAGGGGTGGCGGGATACGCAGTATTTT CASSKQGWRDTQYF
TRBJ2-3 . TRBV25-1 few TGTGCCAGCAGTGAGGAGGGGACGGTCTACACAGATACGCAGTATTTT CASSEEGTVYTDTQYF
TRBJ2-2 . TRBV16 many TGTGCCAGCAGCCAACTCAGCACCGGGGAGCTGTTTTTT CASSQLSTGELFF
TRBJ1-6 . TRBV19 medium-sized TGTGCCAGTAGTATGATGGGTCCCAATTCACCCCTCCACTTT CASSMMGPNSPLHF
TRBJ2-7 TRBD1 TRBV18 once TGTGCCAGCTCACCGCGGACAGGGTCGAGTTACGAGCAGTACTTC CASSPRTGSSYEQYF
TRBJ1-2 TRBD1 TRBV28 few TGTGCCAGCAGTTTAGGAGGGGGCGCCTATTATGGCTACACCTTC CASSLGGGAYYGYTF
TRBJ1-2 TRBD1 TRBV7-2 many TGTGCCAGCAGCATACAGGGGGGCTCCAACTATGGCTACACCTTC CASSIQGGSNYGYTF
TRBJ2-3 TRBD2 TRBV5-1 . TGCGCCAGCAGCCCCGAGCGACTAGCCATCACAGATACGCAGTATTTT CASSPERLAITDTQYF
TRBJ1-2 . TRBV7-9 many TGTGCCGGCACGGGAGCCCCTAACTATGGCTACACCTTC CAGTGAPNYGYTF
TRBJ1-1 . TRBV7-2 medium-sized TGTGCCAGCAGGACTACAGGGCTAGGGGAAGCTTTCTTT CASRTTGLGEAFF
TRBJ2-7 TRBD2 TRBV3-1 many TGTGCCAGTGGGGAGGGGTCCTACGAGCAGTACTTC CASGEGSYEQYF
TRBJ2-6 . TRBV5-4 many TGTGCCAGCAGCTTCGAGGGAACTGGGGCCAACGTCCTGACTTTC CASSFEGTGANVLTF
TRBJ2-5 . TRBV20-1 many TGCAGTGCTAGAGAATCAACCCCCCGAGAGACCCAGTACTTC CSARESTPRETQYF
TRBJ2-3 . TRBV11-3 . TGTGCCAGCATCCCTGGTGGGGCAGATACGCAGTATTTT CASIPGGADTQYF
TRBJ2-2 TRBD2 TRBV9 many TGTGCCAGCAGCGCACTAGCGGGAGCCGGGGAGCTGTTTTTT CASSALAGAGELFF
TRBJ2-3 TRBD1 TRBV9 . TGTGCCAGCAGCGTACGGACAGGGGTCGCAGATACGCAGTATTTT CASSVRTGVADTQYF
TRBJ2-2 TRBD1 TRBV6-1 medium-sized TGTGCCAGCAGTCGACAGGGCGGTGACGGGGAGCTGTTTTTT CASSRQGGDGELFF
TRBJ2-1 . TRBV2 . TGTACCAGCAGTGGTTTCTCCGCCCAGTTCTTC CTSSGFSAQFF
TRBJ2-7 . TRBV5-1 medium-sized TGCGCCAGCAGCTTCGAGGGGACCTCCTACGAGCAGTACTTC CASSFEGTSYEQYF
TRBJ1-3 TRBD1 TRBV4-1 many TGCGCCAGCAGCCAGCTAGGACAGGCTGGAAACACCATATATTTT CASSQLGQAGNTIYF
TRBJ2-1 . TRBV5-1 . TGCGCGGGCAGCTTGGTTGAGCGGAGTCGGGGTGAGCAGTTCTTC CAGSLVERSRGEQFF
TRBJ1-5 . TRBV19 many TGTGCCAGTAAACAGACGGGGGAGCAGCCCCAGCATTTT CASKQTGEQPQHF
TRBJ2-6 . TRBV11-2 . TGTGCCAGCAGCTTCCGGCCCCACAGCTCTGGGGCCAACGTCCTGGCTTTC CASSFRPHSSGANVLAF
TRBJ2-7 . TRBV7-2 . TGTGCCAGTAGAATAGCGGACCTCGGCTCCTACGACCAGTACTTC CASRIADLGSYDQYF